The T cell receptor beta chain described here comes from a study of cytomegalovirus exposure and HLA in healthy donors (dated by TCRdb to about 2017). For the study in its entirety: An earlier analysis of approximately 640 of the donors reported approximately 300 Gb of sequence data and 117 million unique TCR beta sequences from some 180 million T cells. An early release covering roughly 640 HLA-typed donors comprised roughly 300 gigabases of sequencing data and approximately 85 million unique TCR sequences. Of the 300 to 500 genotyped donors, 65% to 90% were placed in the genetic ancestry cluster associated with self-reported Caucasian donors. The study was designed to test whether signatures of past pathogen exposure could be identified by cataloging public T cell receptors. The study profiled the T cell repertoires of under 850 subjects by immunosequencing and related them to cytomegalovirus serostatus. Along with the approximately 700-subject first cohort, a separate validation cohort of over a hundred different subjects was used. To predict cytomegalovirus infection status, the study brought together high-throughput TCR immunosequencing, statistical association of individual TCRs with disease status, and machine learning. A later analysis re-analyzed previously published TCR beta repertoires from 666 donors and added high-resolution HLA genotyping to study TCR occurrence patterns. Rather than using new phenotypic data, the later analysis identified candidate immune exposures from TCR beta sequences and from how often those sequences occurred across donors. In an earlier analysis of roughly 580 of the donors, high-throughput TCR beta sequencing was used to judge whether each TCR beta V gene segment behaved as functional or pseudogenic. Donor age, sex, ethnicity and CMV serostatus were compiled alongside the repertoire data. Genome-wide SNP genotypes for about three fifths of the 666 donors were used in a later genetic analysis, which treated that subset as a discovery cohort. Every discovery cohort repertoire had been produced on one sequencing platform. Both class I and class II loci were covered by HLA typing, at four-digit resolution. Typing coverage varied by locus: roughly 629-640 donors for A, B, C, DRB1 and DQB1; 522 for DQA1; more than 600 for DPA1; approximately 490 for DPB1. Because of strong linkage in the cohort, roughly five DR-DQ haplotypes were treated as single units for association and clustering. Across approximately 400 genotyped donors of the cohort, an average of about 240,000 unique TCR beta nucleotide sequences per donor were sequenced, and about a sixth of those sequences were non-productive. Study-level results and caveats: A cluster of highly shared sequence variants was judged likely to represent a technical artifact of the sequencing pipeline. Some IMGT-functional V segments, including TRBV6-2 and TRBV6-3, could not be told apart with the 87-base-pair reads, so those segments were excluded. A later analysis reported that several top co-occurrence clusters appeared linked to parvovirus B19, influenza, CMV and Epstein-Barr virus. A further reported finding was that TCR beta sequences accurately predicted the HLA-A and HLA-B alleles for most subjects in the first cohort. It was suggested by the authors that the approach could potentially be generalized to other disease states and immunological phenotypes. Immune exposure information for the cohort was limited to CMV serostatus. Because HLA typing was missing for some donors at each locus, association tests included only the typed subset. This cohort had only TCR beta chains sequenced, and the lack of alpha or paired-chain data limited which features could be detected. According to a later analysis, TCR association rates differed among HLA loci, with DRB1 alleles showing the most associated TCRs and HLA-C alleles showing the fewest. Strong co-occurrence of HLA alleles, especially DR and DQ, made assigning TCR associations to individual alleles difficult. Presence/absence analyses assumed roughly uniform sequencing depth across donors, an assumption that may not hold. A later genetic analysis reported fewer N-insertions in productive TCRs among donors in an Asian-associated ancestry cluster than the 666-donor mean. At a false discovery rate of 0.05, a later analysis linked under 20,000 TCR beta sequences to specific HLA alleles. Linkage disequilibrium might explain the correlated functional status among segregating V segments, but an unknown experimental factor could not be excluded. Broadly in line with IMGT annotations, most TCR beta V segments showed up in productive rearrangements about 87% or about 30% of the time in an earlier analysis of approximately 640 of the donors. A later analysis found that HLA-associated TCR beta chains were more clonally expanded and had lower generation probabilities than equally common non-associated chains. Most TCR sequences were observed very rarely across donors, whereas some public TCRs were present in many individuals. In a later genetic analysis, a missense DCLRE1C variant was associated with V-gene and J-gene trimming of TCR beta chains, and the association was replicated in an independent cohort. Cytomegalovirus status was reported to be diagnosed by the classifier with high specificity and sensitivity in both the original and validation cohorts. A later analysis found that most CMV-associated TCR beta chains appeared HLA-restricted, with HLA associations seemingly driven largely by CMV exposure. In the study, 150 to 200 TCR beta chains were listed as associated with cytomegalovirus. In vitro tests confirmed that a few of the cytomegalovirus-associated TCR beta chains recognize cytomegalovirus antigens. Because counts were too low, about 17 rarely observed V segments, including chromosome 9 orphons, were excluded from the earlier analysis of 587 of the donors.

Receptors were amplified or captured by the immunoSEQ multiplex PCR assay. For the multiplex PCR, a mixture combining 60 forward primers for TCR Vbeta segments and 13 reverse primers for TCR Jbeta segments was used. The CDR3 region of rearranged TCR beta genes was amplified from genomic DNA with a multiplex PCR assay. The Illumina HiSeq System was used to sequence the amplified TCR beta libraries as 87-base-pair reads. Processing in the source paper ran as follows. A later analysis tallied roughly 80 million unique TCR beta chains across the 700 or so repertoires, and around 12 million of those chains were shared by two or more donors. Raw reads were error-corrected and collapsed into unique sequences by a nearest-neighbor algorithm in which closely related sequences were merged to remove PCR and sequencing errors. CDR3 sequences were aligned to IMGT reference sequences to assign V, D and J gene segments. Each retained sequence needed at least a six-nucleotide match to both a V gene segment and a J gene segment. Rearrangements were called productive when the CDR3 lacked stop codons and stayed in frame with V and J; all others were non-productive. CDR3 was defined according to IMGT convention as the region running from the second conserved V-encoded cysteine to the conserved J-encoded phenylalanine. In an earlier analysis of approximately 590 of the donors, sequences lacking an unambiguous match to a single V gene segment were excluded. An earlier analysis of roughly 590 of the donors called V segments functional above 56.7% productive rearrangements and segregating when the between-donor standard deviation exceeded 5%. A statistical classification framework was built for diagnosing cytomegalovirus status from the catalog of TCR beta chain sequences. A later analysis assigned V and J genes by comparing TCR nucleotide sequences with IMGT/GENE-DB human TR gene sequences. The TCRdist pipeline was used in a later analysis to assign CDR3 sequences and most-parsimonious VDJ recombination scenarios. In a later analysis, each TCR beta chain was defined by its CDR3 amino acid sequence together with its V-gene family, and reads lacking a unique V-gene family were excluded. As a way to deal with suspected cross-contamination and a sequencing artifact, a later analysis dropped over 550 nucleotide sequences that were highly shared and had low generation probability. In a later analysis, a clonal expansion index for each public chain was calculated from normalized within-repertoire ranks of inferred template counts. In a later analysis, generation probabilities were computed using a VDJ recombination model fitted to out-of-frame rearrangements, and the results were checked against IGoR. A later analysis scored TCR-TCR, TCR-HLA and TCR-CMV co-occurrence with hypergeometric tests, applying a repertoire-size bias correction to TCR pairs. False discovery rates were estimated in a later analysis by permuting HLA or CMV assignments 20 times. In a later analysis, co-occurring TCRs were grouped with DBSCAN, and TCRdist sequence similarity was added when clustering was performed within HLA-allele-positive subsets. Repertoires with fewer than 30,000 or more than 120,000 public chains, plus five repertoires with anomalous nucleotide sharing, were excluded from co-occurrence clustering. Entries here come from immuneACCESS through TCRdb and include only in-frame sequences with V and J called. Some clones fail to appear in such tables; in the studies checked, an unresolved V gene covers under half of the shortfall, and the cause of the remainder is unknown. The DNA was the basis for D and trimming; V, J and clone size are from that table. The sample data list roughly 190,000 clones, and approximately 79% of these were observed just once. The ten largest clones take up roughly 1.4% of the sample.

This clone was detected only a few times. This clone's antigen is unknown. Base-call qualities are not available, and no considerably larger clone is one nucleotide away. There are 19 amino acids in the CDR3, from cysteine to phenylalanine inclusive. Only the CDR3 portion is preserved as DNA: 57 bases, with reading frame beginning at the first base. At the junction V is shortened by 5 bases and J by 2 bases; bases outside the gene matches: 18. The germline V gene sets CDR1 to SNHLY and CDR2 to FYNNEI. The cohort comprised around 690 healthy bone marrow donors. At the time of sampling, every cohort member was nominally healthy, though immune exposures that went unrecorded were likely present. The donor tested CMV seropositive and was one of the 289 seropositive cohort members. Each donor provided a peripheral blood sample, and peripheral blood mononuclear cells were used for TCR beta sequencing. The Qiagen DNeasy Blood Extraction Kit was used to extract genomic DNA from the blood cell samples.

The clonotype was recovered from a girl aged 5-17 years in good health and CMV-seropositive. The sequence joins TRBV2 to TRBJ2-7; 10 of the junction bases match TRBD2. The sequencing sample was made of PBMCs. Here is the DNA: TGTGCCAGCAGTCATCCCCTAGCGGGGGCCCGCCCGGAGACCTACGAGCAGTACTTC. Its protein reads: CASSHPLAGARPETYEQYF.